The T cell receptor beta chain under discussion was sequenced for a study of cytotoxic CD8 clonotypes in ibrutinib-treated CLL. Here immunoSEQ multiplex PCR was the method, and the copy in TCRdb shows in-frame clones only, minus some. The sample holds 90,000 to 95,000 clones, roughly four fifths seen once. The V gene's germline CDR1 is KGHSH and CDR2 LQKENI. V was cut by 1 base and J by 3 bases, with 18 bases left in between. This CDR3 contains 17 residues. A note on this clone: Its antigen is not identified.

Study-level findings and limits: Public clonotypes were rare and shrank or held steady on treatment.

The chain employs TRBV18 and TRBJ1-1; unclear D gene. Sequenced here: PBMCs, sampled after 24 months of ibrutinib treatment. This clonotype originated in a human donor with chronic lymphocytic leukemia. CDR3 region: CASSPRQEGVSDTEAFF. CDR3 in DNA: TGTGCCAGCTCACCACGGCAGGAGGGCGTTTCGGACACTGAAGCTTTCTTT.